The clone carrying this TCR beta chain was counted ten times or more. Its antigen is currently unknown. This sample is part of a study of CD8 T cells in ankylosing spondylitis. The study's findings and limits: The authors reported significant enrichment of disease-linked clones in matched ankylosing spondylitis synovial fluid. Within peripheral blood, clones linked to disease were CD8+ and relatively rare.

TCRdb used MiXCR to reprocess the 5' RACE reads, holding one entry per CDR3 protein. The sample lists around 230,000 distinct CDR3 sequences, over 8.5% occurring once. CDR3 size: 13 residues. The V gene's germline CDR1 is DFQATT and CDR2 SNEGSKA (reference sequence). Trimming shortened V by 1 base and J by 3 bases, and 6 bases separated the two germline ends. The sample comprised blood, either unsorted or a sorted T cell fraction (not recorded which). The chain carries TRBV20-1 and TRBJ1-4, with D unclear. The receptor's source is a male donor with ankylosing spondylitis or in good health (not recorded which). CDR3: CSARGAANEKLFF. The CDR3 nucleotides read TGCAGTGCTAGAGGGGCTGCTAATGAAAAACTGTTTTTT.